Below are 15 T cell receptor beta chains sequenced from a single sample in a study of vaccination and CD4 T cells after COVID-19. No antigens are known for them. Treatment in this sample: roughly 10-day PBMC culture with coronavirus spike peptide pools or control peptides (ViraFEST assay). Researchers used the Oncomine TCR Beta short-read assay to sequence DNA from cultured CD4+ T cells. In TCRdb, the PCR reads were re-called with MiXCR into one record per CDR3 protein. This table has about 11,000 distinct CDR3 sequences, around 59% appearing once. Material for sequencing was CD4+ T cells from blood, cultured in vitro. These receptors were taken from a human donor who had recovered from COVID-19.

The CDR3 coding sequence is TGTGCCAGCACCCAGCCCGGGGGAGGGGACTACAATGAGCAGTTCTTC. It encodes CASTQPGGGDYNEQFF. J is TRBJ2-1 and V is TRBV7-9; 7 bases match TRBD2. The J segment lost 3 bases and the V segment lost 7 bases, leaving 12 bases of the junction unmatched. The CDR3 is made up of 16 amino acids. Per the germline V gene, CDR1 is SEHNR and CDR2 is FQNEAQ (reference sequence).

The chain couples TRBV6-2 or TRBV6-3 to TRBJ1-5; the D is unclear. CDR3 length equals 14 residues. CDR1 and CDR2 (germline): MNHEY, SVGEGT. V gave up 2 bases and J gave up 5 bases, with 10 bases separating them. For the CDR3, the DNA is TGTGCCAGCAGTTACACATTCCCCGATCAGCCCCAGCATTTT. Protein product: CASSYTFPDQPQHF.

The rearrangement links TRBV7-2 to TRBJ2-5; D remains ambiguous. Trimming removed 5 bases from V and 8 bases from J, with 18 bases in between. Germline V gene lookup returns CDR1 SGHTA and CDR2 FQGNSA. This CDR3 is 14 amino acids long. CDR3 coding DNA: TGTGCCAGCAGCAACGAAGACACCGCCGGAACCCAGTACTTC. Translated: CASSNEDTAGTQYF.

This chain connects TRBV6-2 or TRBV6-3 to TRBJ2-3; 9 nucleotides match TRBD2. The germline V gene has CDR1 MNHEY and CDR2 SVGEGT. The CDR3 is 14 residues long. V shed 9 bases and J 2 bases; nucleotides not matched to a gene: 6. Here the CDR3 reads CASRAGGYTDTQYF. CDR3 bases: TGTGCCAGTAGAGCGGGGGGCTACACAGATACGCAGTATTTT.

This clonotype is labeled as medium-sized. This chain links TRBV11-2 with TRBJ2-7; the D call may be TRBD1 or TRBD2 (5 bases each). CDR3 size: 15 residues. Trimming took 5 bases from V and 1 from J, leaving 15 bases between them. The germline V gene has CDR1 SGHAT and CDR2 FQNNGV. The CDR3 nucleotides are TGTGCCAGCAGCCCAGGGACGGCGAATTCCTACGAGCAGTACTTC. It codes for CASSPGTANSYEQYF.

The CDR3 here is CASSPRGGGRSVYEQYF. CDR3 nucleotides: TGTGCCAGCAGCCCCCGGGGCGGGGGGCGCAGTGTGTACGAGCAGTACTTC. The chain combines TRBV7-2 with TRBJ2-7; 8 nucleotides match TRBD2. The CDR3 is 17 residues long. The junction had 16 bases not matched to a gene; V was cut back by 5 bases and J by 4 bases. CDR1 is SGHTA and CDR2 is FQGNSA in the germline V gene.

Within the sample, this clonotype is large. J is TRBJ2-7 and V is TRBV11-1; D is unclear. Trimming took off 1 base at V and 5 bases at J, with 12 bases between the two ends. The CDR3 is 14 amino acids. Per the germline V gene, CDR1 is SGHAT and CDR2 is FQDESV (reference sequence). The CDR3 is CASSLGFDLNEQYF. The CDR3 region has the DNA TGTGCCAGCAGCTTAGGGTTTGACCTAAACGAGCAGTACTTC. Variable domain in full (rest from reference TRBV11-1 and TRBJ2-7): EAEVAQSPRYKITEKSQAVAFWCDPISGHATLYWYRQILGQGPELLVQFQDESVVDDSQLPKDRFSAERLKGVDSTLKIQPAELGDSAMYLCASSLGFDLNEQYFGPGTRLTVT.

Only a few counts were recorded for this clonotype. The V gene is TRBV7-9, the J gene TRBJ1-6; 9 bases agree with TRBD1. CDR3 length: 14 amino acids. Germline V gene lookup returns CDR1 SEHNR and CDR2 FQNEAQ (reference sequence). V trimming: 3 bases; J trimming: 10 bases; junction bases outside the gene matches: 4. The CDR3 DNA is TGTGCCAGCAGCTTCGGGACAGGGTCGTCACCCCTCCACTTT. Translating it yields CASSFGTGSSPLHF.

V usage is TRBV19 and J usage is TRBJ1-2; TRBD1 matches at 9 bases. CDR1 is LNHDA, CDR2 SQIVND, per germline (reference sequence). V shed 10 bases, J shed 8 bases, and the junction held 5 bases outside the gene matches. The CDR3 contains 11 residues. The CDR3 DNA is TGTGCCACCAGACAGGGGGGCGGCTACACCTTC. This gives the protein CATRQGGGYTF.

The chain is built from TRBV7-2 and TRBJ2-5, with D perhaps TRBD1 or TRBD2 (6 bases each). The CDR3 spans 18 residues. The germline V gene has CDR1 SGHTA and CDR2 FQGNSA. Trimming cost V 3 bases and J 1 base, with 21 bases left between them. CDR3 in DNA: TGTGCCAGCAGCTTTATATGGGGGGCCTCTAGCGTCCAAGAGACCCAGTACTTC. The encoded protein is CASSFIWGASSVQETQYF.

In its sample, this clonotype ranks as medium-sized (0.01 to 0.1%). The V gene is TRBV5-6, the J gene TRBJ2-2; unclear D gene. The germline V gene encodes CDR1 SGHDT and CDR2 YYEEEE. The CDR3 is 14 amino acids. Trimming left V 2 bases short and J 4 bases short, with 9 bases between. CDR3 in DNA: TGTGCCAGCAGCTTTCGTTGGGCCACCGGGGAGCTGTTTTTT. Protein: CASSFRWATGELFF.

The rearrangement uses TRBV28 and TRBJ1-1; tentative D call: TRBD1 (5 bases). The CDR3 consists of 14 residues. With 7 bases removed from V and 1 base from J, the gap between germline ends came to 13 bases. The V gene's germline CDR1 is MDHEN and CDR2 SYDVKM. This CDR3 is CASILGAWNTEAFF. CDR3 nucleotide sequence: TGTGCCAGCATTCTAGGGGCCTGGAACACTGAAGCTTTCTTT.

CDR3 bases: TGCAGTGCTAGTAGAGGGGGGGATGGCTACACCTTC. Protein sequence: CSASRGGDGYTF. This chain connects TRBV20-1 to TRBJ1-2; tentatively, D is TRBD1 (6 bases). Deletions cut 3 bases from V and 6 bases from J, with 11 bases between. This CDR3 has 12 amino acids. CDR1 is DFQATT, CDR2 SNEGSKA, per germline (reference sequence).

This rearrangement joins TRBV4-1 to TRBJ1-5, with D tentatively TRBD1 (5 bases). V lost 3 bases, J lost 0 bases, and 15 bases lay in between. The CDR3 is 17 amino acids. Germline V gene sequence: CDR1 MGHRA, CDR2 YSYEKL. CDR3: CASSHPKGQYSNQPQHF. In nucleotides, the CDR3 is TGCGCCAGCAGCCATCCGAAGGGGCAGTATAGCAATCAGCCCCAGCATTTT.

The chain recombines TRBV24-1 with TRBJ2-1; D uncertain. This CDR3 has 14 amino acids. V lost 5 bases to trimming and J lost 6 bases, with 13 bases between them. Germline CDR1 KGHDR, CDR2 SFDVKD. The CDR3 coding sequence is TGTGCCACCAGTGGCACGCTAGACCCCAATGAGCAGTTCTTC. It specifies CATSGTLDPNEQFF.